Shown below are 15 T cell receptor beta chains from a single sample sequenced in a study of blood T cell repertoires in COVID-19. Assay used: immunoSEQ multiplex PCR; TCRdb lists only in-frame clones, some missing. The repertoire has 150,000 or so clones, 70% to 90% of them found once; the top ten carry approximately 2.3%. Sample: peripheral blood. The receptors were sampled from a woman aged 70 to 79 with acute or convalescent COVID-19.

This rearrangement joins TRBV7-9 to TRBJ2-3; TRBD1 might be the D (5 bases). Trimming removed 2 bases from V and 6 bases from J, with 18 bases in between. Germline V gene data show CDR1 as SEHNR and CDR2 as FQNEAQ (reference sequence). This CDR3 region has 16 residues. CDR3 in DNA: TGTGCCAGCAGCTTATATGTCAGGGCCACCGGGGATACGCAGTATTTT. This translates into CASSLYVRATGDTQYF.

The chain couples TRBV10-2 to TRBJ1-5; D is perhaps TRBD1 (5 bases). V lost 2 bases, J lost 9 bases, and 14 bases lay in between. Germline lookup yields CDR1 WSHSY and CDR2 SAAADI. CDR3 length: 14 amino acids. DNA for the CDR3: TGCGCCAGCAGTGAGCGGACAAGTAGTTGGCCCCAGCATTTT. Amino acid sequence: CASSERTSSWPQHF.

V gene TRBV19 combines with J gene TRBJ2-5; 10 nucleotides align to TRBD1. The germline CDR1 and CDR2 sequences are LNHDA and SQIVND (reference sequence). This CDR3 has 15 amino acids. V gave up 4 bases and J gave up 4 bases; unmatched junction bases: 6. This chain's CDR3 is CASSTRQGAGETQYF. The CDR3 nucleotides are TGTGCCAGTAGTACCCGACAGGGGGCGGGAGAGACCCAGTACTTC.

This clone was found a few times. The chain has TRBV30 and TRBJ2-2; TRBD2 is a possible D gene (5 bases). Looked up from germline, CDR1 is GTSNPN and CDR2 is SVGIG (reference sequence). CDR3 length: 12 residues. Deletions cut 2 bases from V and 7 bases from J, with 8 bases between. CDR3 sequence (DNA): TGTGCCTGGAGTACGGGGAGCGGGGAGCTGTTTTTT. It specifies CAWSTGSGELFF.

The gene calls are TRBV14 and TRBJ2-5, with TRBD2 identical over 14 bases. The CDR3 is made up of 16 amino acids. The V segment lost 6 bases and the J segment 5 bases; nucleotides outside the gene matches: 8. Germline V gene sequence: CDR1 SGHDN, CDR2 FVKESK. The CDR3 sequence is CASSRRTSGGSETQYF. The CDR3 DNA reads TGTGCCAGCAGTCGCAGGACTAGCGGGGGGTCGGAGACCCAGTACTTC.

V usage is TRBV3-1 (or the pseudogene TRBV3-2) and J usage is TRBJ1-2, with 9 bases aligning to TRBD1. The V gene's germline CDR1 is LGHDT and CDR2 YNNKEL (reference sequence). V trimming: 3 bases; J trimming: 6 bases; junction bases outside the gene matches: 5. This CDR3 comprises 14 residues. CDR3 coding DNA: TGTGCCAGCAGCCATGACAGGGGGTCTGATGGCTACACCTTC. As protein: CASSHDRGSDGYTF.

The chain combines TRBV2 with TRBJ1-2; 7 bases align to TRBD1. Per germline, CDR1 SNHLY and CDR2 FYNNEI. Germline trimming cut 6 bases from V and 4 bases from J; bases unmatched to any gene: 8. The CDR3 is made up of 14 amino acids. The CDR3 protein is CASRRDSSGYGYTF. Here the CDR3 DNA reads TGTGCCAGCAGGAGGGACAGCTCGGGCTATGGCTACACCTTC. Supplemented by reference TRBV2 and TRBJ1-2, the full variable domain reads EPEVTQTPSHQVTQMGQEVILRCVPISNHLYFYWYRQILGQKVEFLVSFYNNEISEKSEIFDDQFSVERPDGSNFTLKIRSTKLEDSAMYFCASRRDSSGYGYTFGSGTRLTVV.

The chain has TRBV13 and TRBJ2-7; 13 nucleotides line up with TRBD2. In germline, CDR1 is PRHDT, CDR2 FYEKMQ (reference sequence). The junction had 6 bases not matched to a gene; V was cut back by 6 bases and J by 4 bases. This CDR3 has 15 amino acids. Written as DNA, the CDR3 is TGTGCCAGCAGGACTAGCGGGGGGAATAGGTACGAGCAGTACTTC. Translating it yields CASRTSGGNRYEQYF.

V gene TRBV10-3 combines with J gene TRBJ1-5; D perhaps matches TRBD1 (5 bases). CDR1 ENHRY and CDR2 SYGVKD come from the germline V gene. The V gene lost 0 bases and the J gene lost 6 bases, with 15 bases spanning the gap. The CDR3 is made up of 16 amino acids. The CDR3 nucleotides read TGTGCCATCAGTGAGTCGACTGGACGGGGGACTCAGCCCCAGCATTTT. This sequence encodes CAISESTGRGTQPQHF.

This rearrangement joins TRBV18 to TRBJ2-1; maybe TRBD2 (6 bases). The CDR3 length is 15 residues. The germline V gene encodes CDR1 KGHSH and CDR2 LQKENI. The V end lost 2 bases, the J end lost 6 bases, and 14 bases lay between the germline ends. The CDR3 loop reads CASSPEGTGLNEQFF. In nucleotides, the CDR3 is TGTGCCAGCTCACCAGAAGGGACGGGACTCAATGAGCAGTTCTTC.

The chain is built from TRBV3-1 (or the pseudogene TRBV3-2) and TRBJ2-1, with TRBD2 matching 13 bases. This CDR3 is built from 23 residues. Germline V gene data show CDR1 as LGHDT and CDR2 as YNNKEL (reference sequence). Unmatched junction bases numbered 29, after V lost 10 bases and J lost 2 bases. CDR3 protein: CATKRIRDGGRRTSGGPYNEQFF. CDR3 sequence (DNA): TGTGCCACCAAACGGATTAGGGACGGGGGGCGCAGGACTAGCGGGGGCCCCTACAATGAGCAGTTCTTC.

The CDR3 DNA follows: TGTGCCAGCAGTTTGACACGGACTAATGAAAAACTGTTTTTT. This gives the protein CASSLTRTNEKLFF. The gene calls are TRBV2 and TRBJ1-4; D not certain. Germline V gene lookup returns CDR1 SNHLY and CDR2 FYNNEI. This CDR3 region has 14 residues. V lost 5 bases and J 2 bases, leaving 9 bases between the germline ends. Complete variable domain (other parts from reference TRBV2 and TRBJ1-4): EPEVTQTPSHQVTQMGQEVILRCVPISNHLYFYWYRQILGQKVEFLVSFYNNEISEKSEIFDDQFSVERPDGSNFTLKIRSTKLEDSAMYFCASSLTRTNEKLFFGSGTQLSVL.

This clone has only one observation. V and J are TRBV7-9 and TRBJ2-3; TRBD1 aligns across 9 bases. This CDR3 is 18 amino acids long. Germline loops: CDR1 SEHNR, CDR2 FQNEAQ (reference sequence). Unmatched junction bases numbered 19, after V lost 7 bases and J lost 5 bases. The CDR3 region has the DNA TGTGCCAGCATCATCCCCGAGGCCGGGACAGGGAAGGTAGATACGCAGTATTTT. Protein sequence: CASIIPEAGTGKVDTQYF.

The chain uses TRBV6-4 and TRBJ1-2; 9 positions match TRBD1. The J segment lost 8 bases and the V segment lost 2 bases, leaving 9 bases of the junction unmatched. There are 15 residues in the CDR3. Germline CDR1 reads MRHNA; CDR2 reads SNTAGT. The CDR3 DNA is TGTGCCAGCAGTGACACCGGGACAGGGCTTCAGGGCTACACCTTC. Translated: CASSDTGTGLQGYTF.

V usage is TRBV7-9 and J usage is TRBJ1-2; 8 bases map to TRBD1. Germline assignment: CDR1 SEHNR and CDR2 FQNEAQ (reference sequence). The CDR3 is made up of 14 amino acids. V lost 1 base and J lost 6; bases outside the gene matches: 4. CDR3 residues: CASSLVTQGDGYTF. The CDR3 coding sequence is TGTGCCAGCAGCTTAGTAACACAGGGGGATGGCTACACCTTC.